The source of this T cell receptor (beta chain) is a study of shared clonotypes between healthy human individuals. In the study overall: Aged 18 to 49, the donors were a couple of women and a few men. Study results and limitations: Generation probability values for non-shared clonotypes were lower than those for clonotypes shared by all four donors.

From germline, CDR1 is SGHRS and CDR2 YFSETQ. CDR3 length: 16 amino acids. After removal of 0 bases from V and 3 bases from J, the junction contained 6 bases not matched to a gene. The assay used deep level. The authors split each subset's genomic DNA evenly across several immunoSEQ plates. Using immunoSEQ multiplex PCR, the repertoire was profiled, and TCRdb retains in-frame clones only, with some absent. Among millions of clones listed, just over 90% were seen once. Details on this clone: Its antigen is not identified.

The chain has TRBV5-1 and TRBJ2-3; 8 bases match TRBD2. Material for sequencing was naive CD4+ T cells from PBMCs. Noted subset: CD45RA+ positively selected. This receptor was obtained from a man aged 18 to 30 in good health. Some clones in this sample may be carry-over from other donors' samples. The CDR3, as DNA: TGCGCCAGCAGCTTGGCGCCCGGGAGGGGGACAGATACGCAGTATTTT. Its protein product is CASSLAPGRGTDTQYF.